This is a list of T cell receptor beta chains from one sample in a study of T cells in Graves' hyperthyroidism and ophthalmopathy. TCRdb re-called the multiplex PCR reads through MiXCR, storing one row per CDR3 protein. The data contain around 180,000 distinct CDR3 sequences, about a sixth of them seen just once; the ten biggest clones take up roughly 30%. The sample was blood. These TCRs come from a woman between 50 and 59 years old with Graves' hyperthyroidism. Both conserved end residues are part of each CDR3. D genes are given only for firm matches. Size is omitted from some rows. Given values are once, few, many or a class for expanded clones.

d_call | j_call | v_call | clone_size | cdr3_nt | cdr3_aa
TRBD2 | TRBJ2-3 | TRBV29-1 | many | TGCAGCTTGAGGACTAGCGTTGGTACGCAGTATTTT | CSLRTSVGTQYF
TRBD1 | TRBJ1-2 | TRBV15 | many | TGTGCCACCAGCGAGGACAGGGTCGGCTATGGCTACACCTTC | CATSEDRVGYGYTF
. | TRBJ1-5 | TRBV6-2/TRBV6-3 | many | TGTGCCAGCAGTTACCCGGGACCCCAGCCCCAGCATTTT | CASSYPGPQPQHF
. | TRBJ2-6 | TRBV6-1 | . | TGTGCCAGCAGTACTCCAGGGCGAACTGGGGCCAACGTCCTGACTTTC | CASSTPGRTGANVLTF
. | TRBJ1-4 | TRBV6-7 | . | TGTACCAGCACCCTTGGGGGTTATAATGAAAAACTGTTTTTT | CTSTLGGYNEKLFF
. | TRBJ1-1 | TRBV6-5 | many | TGTGCCAGCAGTTACTCGAGGGTGGGAAACACTGAAGCTTTCTTT | CASSYSRVGNTEAFF
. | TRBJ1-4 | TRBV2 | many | TGTGCCAGCATCCAGGGGAGGGCTAATGAAAAACTGTTTTTT | CASIQGRANEKLFF
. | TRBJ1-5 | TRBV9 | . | TGTGCCAGCAGCGTAGAGGGGGGTGAGCAGCCCCAGCATTTT | CASSVEGGEQPQHF
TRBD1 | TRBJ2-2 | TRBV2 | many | TGTGCCAGCAGTCAGACAGGGGGCCCCGGGGAGCTGTTTTTT | CASSQTGGPGELFF
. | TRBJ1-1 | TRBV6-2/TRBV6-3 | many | TGTGCCAGCAGTTACTGGGTCTCGAACACTGAAGCTTTCTTT | CASSYWVSNTEAFF
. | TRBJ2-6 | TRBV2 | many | TGTGCCAGCAGTAGGGCCTCCGGGGCCAACGTCCTGACTTTC | CASSRASGANVLTF
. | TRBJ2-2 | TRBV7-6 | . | TGTGCCAGCAGCTTCCCCAGGGATTTGATTAACACCGGGGAGCTGTTTTTT | CASSFPRDLINTGELFF
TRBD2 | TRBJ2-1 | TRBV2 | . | TGTGCCTGCATACGGGTTCAGGCGGGAGGGACCTACAATGAGCAGTTCTTC | CACIRVQAGGTYNEQFF
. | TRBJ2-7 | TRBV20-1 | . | TGCAGTGCTACAGGGAGATGGGCCTACGAGCAGTACTTC | CSATGRWAYEQYF
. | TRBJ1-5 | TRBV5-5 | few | TGTGCCAGCAGACCCACCCCGGGAGATAATCAGCCCCAGCATTTT | CASRPTPGDNQPQHF
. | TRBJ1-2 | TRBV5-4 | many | TGTGCCAGCAGCTCGCGTGGAACCTATGGCTACACCTTC | CASSSRGTYGYTF
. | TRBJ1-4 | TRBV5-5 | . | TGTGCCAGCAGCTCACCGACAGAAGCAACTAATGAAAAACTGTTTTTT | CASSSPTEATNEKLFF